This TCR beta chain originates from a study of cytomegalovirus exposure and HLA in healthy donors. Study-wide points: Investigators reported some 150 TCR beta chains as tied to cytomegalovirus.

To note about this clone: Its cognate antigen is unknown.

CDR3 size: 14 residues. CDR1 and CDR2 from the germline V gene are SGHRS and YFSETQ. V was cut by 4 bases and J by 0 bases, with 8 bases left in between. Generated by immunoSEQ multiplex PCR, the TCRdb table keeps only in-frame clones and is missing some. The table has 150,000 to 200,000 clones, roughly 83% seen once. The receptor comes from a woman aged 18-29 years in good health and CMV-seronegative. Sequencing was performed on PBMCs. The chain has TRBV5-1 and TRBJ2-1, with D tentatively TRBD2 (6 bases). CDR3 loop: CASSGGSSYNEQFF. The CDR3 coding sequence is TGCGCCAGCAGCGGGGGGAGCTCCTACAATGAGCAGTTCTTC.